A selection of T cell receptor beta chains follows, all from one sample in a study of blood T cell repertoires in COVID-19. Some clones are missing from TCRdb's copy, which holds only in-frame ones; the method was immunoSEQ multiplex PCR. The data show some 320,000 clones, about 85% seen once. Sequencing was carried out using PBMCs or T cells enriched from blood (not recorded which). These receptors were collected from a woman between 25 and 40 years old who had been exposed to COVID-19. CDR3s include the opening cysteine and the closing phenylalanine or tryptophan. Fields, in order: J gene, V gene, CDR3 protein.

j_call: TRBJ1-5; v_call: TRBV5-8; cdr3_aa: CASSFTGDLKPQHF
j_call: TRBJ1-4; v_call: TRBV5-1; cdr3_aa: CASSETGGYNTKKLFF
j_call: TRBJ2-3; v_call: TRBV7-3; cdr3_aa: CASSAQGGATDTQYF
j_call: TRBJ1-5; v_call: TRBV6-2/TRBV6-3; cdr3_aa: CASSYVQNRNQPQHF
j_call: TRBJ2-5; v_call: TRBV3-1/TRBV3-2; cdr3_aa: CASSPHPETGRETQYF
j_call: TRBJ1-6; v_call: TRBV2; cdr3_aa: CASRIDRVNSPLHF
j_call: TRBJ1-1; v_call: TRBV27; cdr3_aa: CASSSRGAMNTEAFF
j_call: TRBJ1-2; v_call: TRBV19; cdr3_aa: CASGPQGAGYGYTF
j_call: TRBJ1-1; v_call: TRBV28; cdr3_aa: CASSLPNKNTEAFF
j_call: TRBJ2-3; v_call: TRBV7-3; cdr3_aa: CASSSKGGRTNTDTQYF
j_call: TRBJ1-1; v_call: TRBV6-5; cdr3_aa: CASRSSGITEAFF
j_call: TRBJ1-1; v_call: TRBV5-1; cdr3_aa: CASSLGGYETEAFF
j_call: TRBJ2-5; v_call: TRBV7-6; cdr3_aa: CASSLSTSGVGETQYF